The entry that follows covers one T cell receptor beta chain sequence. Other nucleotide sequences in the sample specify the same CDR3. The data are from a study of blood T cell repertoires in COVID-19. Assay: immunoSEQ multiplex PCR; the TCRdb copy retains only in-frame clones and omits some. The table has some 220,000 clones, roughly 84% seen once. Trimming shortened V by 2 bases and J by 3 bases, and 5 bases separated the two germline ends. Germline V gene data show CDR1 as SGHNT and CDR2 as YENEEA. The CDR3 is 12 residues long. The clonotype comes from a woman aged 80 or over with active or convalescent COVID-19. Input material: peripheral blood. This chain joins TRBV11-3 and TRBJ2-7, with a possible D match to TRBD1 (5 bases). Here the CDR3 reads CASSLRGYEQYF. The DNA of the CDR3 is TGTGCCAGCAGCTTAAGGGGCTACGAGCAGTACTTC.